One sample yielded the 17 T cell receptor beta chains listed below, sequenced in a study of blood T cells in healthy people across ages. Through a sample-barcoded 5' primer and a J-beta primer mix, a second PCR was run for about 6 to 11 cycles. TCRdb reprocessed the 5' RACE reads with MiXCR, giving one entry per CDR3 protein. The sample contains approximately 800,000 distinct CDR3 sequences, around a quarter of which appear only once. A further study also used this sample, focusing on T cells of mothers and their children.

Sequenced sample: blood. The source of these receptors is a boy younger than 18 in good health.

This clonotype was seen only a few times. The V gene is TRBV7-2, the J gene TRBJ2-7; D may be TRBD2 (6 bases). Trimming took 1 base from V and 2 from J, leaving 12 bases between them. This CDR3 contains 15 residues. Germline loops: CDR1 SGHTA, CDR2 FQGNSA. The CDR3 sequence: CASSLGIAGPYEQYF. The CDR3 coding sequence is TGTGCCAGCAGCTTAGGCATTGCGGGGCCCTACGAGCAGTACTTC.

This clonotype was detected only a few times. The chain links TRBV29-1 to TRBJ2-7; D is undetermined. This CDR3 is built from 13 residues. Germline loops: CDR1 SQVTM, CDR2 ANQGSEA. V shed 3 bases and J shed 0 bases, with 9 bases lying between them. CDR3 sequence: CSVDSQSSYEQYF. CDR3 DNA: TGCAGCGTTGACAGCCAGAGCTCCTACGAGCAGTACTTC.

The V and J genes are TRBV20-1 and TRBJ2-7; 9 bases line up with TRBD1. The germline V gene encodes CDR1 DFQATT and CDR2 SNEGSKA (reference sequence). V was clipped by 5 bases and J by 0 bases; unmatched bases: 8. This CDR3 has 15 amino acids. The CDR3 DNA is TGCAGTGCTCTATCCGGGACAGGGAGCTCCTACGAGCAGTACTTC. Translating it yields CSALSGTGSSYEQYF.

The rearrangement joins TRBV5-5 to TRBJ2-7, with D possibly being TRBD1 or TRBD2 (5 bases each). The V end was cut by 7 bases, the J end by 2 bases, with 16 bases between. Germline V gene data show CDR1 as SGHKS and CDR2 as YYEKEE (reference sequence). There are 14 residues in the CDR3. Here the CDR3 reads CASERGASTYEQYF. In DNA, the CDR3 is TGTGCCAGCGAACGAGGGGCGTCAACCTACGAGCAGTACTTC.

The genes are TRBV5-1 and TRBJ1-4, with no clear D. Germline V gene lookup returns CDR1 SGHRS and CDR2 YFSETQ. V was trimmed by 2 bases and J by 6 bases, leaving 8 bases between them. This CDR3 is 13 amino acids long. CDR3 nucleotides: TGCGCCAGCAGCTTATGGAGTGATGAAAAACTGTTTTTT. Amino acids: CASSLWSDEKLFF.

This clonotype was detected many times. The chain links TRBV28 to TRBJ2-7; D gene unclear. The CDR3 length is 13 residues. V was trimmed by 6 bases and J by 2 bases, leaving 11 bases between them. Germline CDR1 and CDR2: MDHEN and SYDVKM. CDR3 residues: CASSPGLTYEQYF. In DNA, the CDR3 is TGTGCCAGCAGCCCCGGGCTTACCTACGAGCAGTACTTC.

This chain joins TRBV4-1 and TRBJ2-1; D might be TRBD1 or TRBD2, each matching 5 bases. With 0 bases removed from V and 7 bases from J, the gap between germline ends came to 13 bases. Germline CDR1 and CDR2: MGHRA and YSYEKL. The CDR3 is 15 amino acids. This CDR3 is CASSQDWGSMNEQFF. CDR3 sequence (DNA): TGCGCCAGCAGCCAAGATTGGGGGAGTATGAATGAGCAGTTCTTC.

This clonotype has only a few counts. The gene calls are TRBV10-3 and TRBJ2-5, with 9 nucleotides matching TRBD1. The J call could be wrong; TRBJ2-7 is a better fit for the DNA end. Germline loops: CDR1 ENHRY, CDR2 SYGVKD. The CDR3 totals 14 residues. Written as DNA, the CDR3 is TGTGCCATCAGTGGGACAGGGGACCCCTACGAGCAGTACTTC. Its protein product is CAISGTGDPYEQYF.

A few counts support this clonotype. The CDR3 nucleotides read TGTGCCAGCAGTTCATCGGGGGCCCAGAACACTGAAGCTTTCTTT. It specifies CASSSSGAQNTEAFF. The V and J genes are TRBV28 and TRBJ1-1, with D possibly TRBD1 on 6 matching bases. V lost 4 bases to trimming and J lost 1 base, with 13 bases between them. The CDR3 consists of 15 residues. Per the germline V gene, CDR1 is MDHEN and CDR2 is SYDVKM.

This clonotype was counted a few times. The chain has TRBV28 and TRBJ1-1; perhaps TRBD1 as D (6 bases). Per the germline V gene, CDR1 is MDHEN and CDR2 is SYDVKM. Between the trimmed V and J ends, which lost 3 bases and 4 bases, there was a span of 15 bases. The CDR3 is 15 residues long. The DNA for the CDR3 is TGTGCCAGCAGTTTCCAAACAGGGAGAGGCACTGAAGCTTTCTTT. This gives the protein CASSFQTGRGTEAFF.

The chain combines TRBV12-3 or TRBV12-4 with TRBJ1-1; 9 bases agree with TRBD1. The CDR3 length is 16 residues. Trimming cost V 1 base and J 2 bases; bases outside gene matches: 5. The CDR3 DNA sequence: TGTGCCAGCAGTTTAGATACAGGGGGCAAAAACACTGAAGCTTTCTTT. Amino acids: CASSLDTGGKNTEAFF.

The table lists this clonotype with many counts. The rearrangement uses TRBV7-3 and TRBJ2-3; D not resolved. V lost 2 bases and J 1 base, leaving 7 bases between the germline ends. The germline V gene encodes CDR1 SGHTA and CDR2 FQGTGA. This CDR3 is built from 14 residues. CDR3 in amino acids: CASSLLTRTDTQYF. The CDR3 DNA reads TGTGCCAGCAGCTTACTGACCCGCACAGATACGCAGTATTTT.

The table lists this clonotype with a few counts. This chain links TRBV29-1 with TRBJ2-5; the D gene is possibly TRBD1 (6 bases). CDR1 and CDR2 (germline): SQVTM, ANQGSEA. The CDR3 has 12 residues. V was shortened by 5 bases and J by 5 bases, with 12 bases between the two germline ends. This CDR3 is CSVRTDEETQYF. The CDR3 bases are TGCAGCGTTCGGACAGATGAGGAGACCCAGTACTTC.

The chain has TRBV6-2 or TRBV6-3 and TRBJ2-5; 12 bases are shared with TRBD2. The CDR3 is 17 residues long. Germline CDR1 is MNHEY and CDR2 is SVGEGT. J gave up 2 bases and V 9 bases, and 13 bases lay outside the gene matches. The CDR3 loop is CASSKGLAGTRQETQYF. The CDR3 bases are TGTGCCAGTAGTAAAGGACTAGCGGGGACACGACAAGAGACCCAGTACTTC.

The chain carries TRBV3-1 and TRBJ2-5; 10 positions match TRBD2. This CDR3 has 16 amino acids. V lost 5 bases, J lost 3 bases, and 9 bases stayed unmatched. Germline-derived CDR1 and CDR2 are LGHDT and YNNKEL (reference sequence). CDR3 region: CASSGRIAGGEETQYF. The CDR3 coding sequence is TGTGCCAGCAGCGGGAGGATAGCGGGGGGTGAAGAGACCCAGTACTTC.

This clonotype was seen more than once but under ten times. This chain connects TRBV10-3 to TRBJ2-5; D is undetermined. The DNA end favors TRBJ2-1, so the J call may be wrong. This CDR3 region has 14 residues. Germline V gene lookup returns CDR1 ENHRY and CDR2 SYGVKD. In DNA form, the CDR3 reads TGTGCCATCAGTGCTGAGGACCTCTACAATGAGCAGTTCTTC. It translates to CAISAEDLYNEQFF.

The V and J genes are TRBV11-3 and TRBJ2-5, with 9 bases fitting TRBD2. The J call could be wrong; TRBJ2-1 is a better fit for the DNA end. Germline CDR1 and CDR2: SGHNT and YENEEA. The CDR3 consists of 15 residues. In nucleotides, the CDR3 is TGTGCCAGCAGCCCGAGTGGCGGGGGGGCCGGTGAGCAGTTCTTC. It is translated as CASSPSGGGAGEQFF.